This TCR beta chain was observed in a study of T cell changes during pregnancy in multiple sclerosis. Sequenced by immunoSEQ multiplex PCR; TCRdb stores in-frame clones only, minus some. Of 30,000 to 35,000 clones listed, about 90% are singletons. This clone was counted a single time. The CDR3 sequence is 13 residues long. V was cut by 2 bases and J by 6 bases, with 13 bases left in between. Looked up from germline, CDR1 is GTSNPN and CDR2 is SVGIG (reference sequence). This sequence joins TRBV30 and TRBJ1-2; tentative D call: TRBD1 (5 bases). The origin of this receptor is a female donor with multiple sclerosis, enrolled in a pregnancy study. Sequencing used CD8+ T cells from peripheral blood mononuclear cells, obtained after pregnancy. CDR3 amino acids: CAWSPLGEDGYTF. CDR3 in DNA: TGTGCCTGGAGTCCACTGGGGGAGGATGGCTACACCTTC.